This TCR beta chain derives from a study of shared clonotypes between healthy human individuals. The count of this clone is one. Only in-frame clones appear in the TCRdb table, and some are missing; sequencing was by immunoSEQ multiplex PCR. The data contain about 2 million clones, roughly 94% of them seen just once; the ten biggest clones take up 0.1% to 0.15%. Per germline, CDR1 MNHNY and CDR2 SVGAGI (reference sequence). Trimming cost V 6 bases and J 2 bases, with 7 bases left between them. The length of the CDR3 is 12 residues. The chain uses TRBV6-6 and TRBJ1-2; D unresolved. Input material: naive CD4+ T cells sorted from blood. Subset: CD45RA+ positively selected. The sequence was obtained from a young man in good health. This chain's CDR3 is CASRVQNYGYTF. The CDR3 DNA reads TGTGCCAGCAGAGTACAGAACTATGGCTACACCTTC.